These 6 T cell receptor beta chains originate from one sample sequenced in a study of CD8 T cells in Susac syndrome. RNA, at about 0.45 to 1 ug, was reverse transcribed with random hexamers. From the immunoSEQ multiplex PCR reads, TCRdb called clonotypes with MiXCR, one entry per CDR3 protein. The sample has over 350,000 distinct CDR3 sequences; approximately 85% are singletons. Material: CD8+ T cells from PBMCs. Source of these receptors: a human donor with multiple sclerosis.

This clonotype was seen more than once but under ten times. The chain recombines TRBV28 with TRBJ2-1; 7 nucleotides align to TRBD1. The CDR3 is 15 amino acids. Germline V CDR1 and CDR2: MDHEN, SYDVKM. V was clipped by 6 bases and J by 0 bases; unmatched bases: 5. CDR3 coding DNA: TGTGCCAGCAGGGCACAGGGGAGCTCCTACAATGAGCAGTTCTTC. This codes for CASRAQGSSYNEQFF.

The CDR3, as DNA: TGCAGTGCGCCTCGAGACGTTCAAACCTACAATGAGCAGTTCTTC. This codes for CSAPRDVQTYNEQFF. The V call is TRBV20-1, the J call TRBJ2-1; no clear D gene. This CDR3 comprises 15 residues. Germline CDR1 is DFQATT and CDR2 is SNEGSKA (reference sequence). The V end lost 6 bases, the J end lost 2 bases, and 17 bases lay between the germline ends.

This clonotype appeared a single time. The chain links TRBV15 to TRBJ1-3; D is possibly TRBD1 (6 bases). Per germline, CDR1 LNHNV and CDR2 YYDKDF (reference sequence). The CDR3 has 18 residues. Trimming took off 0 bases at V and 4 bases at J, with 19 bases between the two ends. The CDR3 DNA sequence: TGTGCCACCAGCAGAGATGGCGCGGGGGCGATACGAGGAAACACCATATATTTT. Protein: CATSRDGAGAIRGNTIYF. Complete variable domain (other parts from reference TRBV15 and TRBJ1-3): DAMVIQNPRYQVTQFGKPVTLSCSQTLNHNVMYWYQQKSSQAPKLLFHYYDKDFNNEADTPDNFQSRRPNTSFCFLDIRSPGLGDTAMYLCATSRDGAGAIRGNTIYFGEGSWLTVV.

This rearrangement joins TRBV4-1 to TRBJ2-3; the D gene is possibly TRBD1 (5 bases). Deletions cut 1 base from V and 2 bases from J, with 10 bases between. The V gene's germline CDR1 is MGHRA and CDR2 YSYEKL. The CDR3 extends over 15 amino acids. The CDR3 spells CASSQGQLDTDTQYF. CDR3 in DNA: TGCGCCAGCAGCCAAGGACAGCTGGACACAGATACGCAGTATTTT.

The rearrangement uses TRBV7-9 and TRBJ2-5; D is possibly TRBD2 (6 bases). This CDR3 has 15 residues. Deletions cut 2 bases from V and 2 bases from J, with 12 bases between. CDR1 is SEHNR and CDR2 is FQNEAQ in the germline V gene (reference sequence). This chain's CDR3 is CASSLTGLKQETQYF. CDR3 DNA: TGTGCCAGCAGCTTAACAGGACTAAAACAAGAGACCCAGTACTTC.

J is TRBJ2-3 and V is TRBV3-1, with unresolved D. Trimming took off 4 bases at V and 6 bases at J, with 14 bases between the two ends. The CDR3 sequence is 14 residues long. The germline V gene encodes CDR1 LGHDT and CDR2 YNNKEL (reference sequence). CDR3 in DNA: TGTGCCAGCAGCCCTCCAGTGCCGGTGGATACGCAGTATTTT. Translation: CASSPPVPVDTQYF.